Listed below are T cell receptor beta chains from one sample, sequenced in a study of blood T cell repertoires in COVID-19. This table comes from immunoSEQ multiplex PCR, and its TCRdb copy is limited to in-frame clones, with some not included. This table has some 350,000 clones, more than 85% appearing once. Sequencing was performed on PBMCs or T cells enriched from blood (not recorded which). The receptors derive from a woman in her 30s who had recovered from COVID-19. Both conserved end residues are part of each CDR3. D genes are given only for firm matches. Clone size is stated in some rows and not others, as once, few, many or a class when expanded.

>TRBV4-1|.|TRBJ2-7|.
CASSHQFRGRVTYEQYF
TGCGCCAGCAGCCACCAATTCAGGGGACGAGTAACCTACGAGCAGTACTTC
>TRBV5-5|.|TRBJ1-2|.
CASSLGHSSFGYTF
TGTGCCAGCAGCTTGGGACACTCCTCCTTTGGCTACACCTTC
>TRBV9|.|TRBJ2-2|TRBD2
CASSPRRAGGPAGELFF
TGTGCCAGCAGCCCCCGGCGAGCGGGGGGGCCGGCCGGGGAGCTGTTTTTT
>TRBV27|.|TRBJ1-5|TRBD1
CASSQGVSNQPQHF
TGTGCCAGCAGTCAGGGGGTAAGCAATCAGCCCCAGCATTTT
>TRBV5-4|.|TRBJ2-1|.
CASTAGANEQFF
TGTGCCAGCACCGCGGGGGCCAATGAGCAGTTCTTC
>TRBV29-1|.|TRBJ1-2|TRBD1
CSAEGGTGPNYGYTF
TGCAGCGCTGAAGGGGGGACAGGGCCTAACTATGGCTACACCTTC
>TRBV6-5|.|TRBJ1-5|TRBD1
CASGTGGYQPQHF
TGTGCCAGCGGGACAGGGGGCTATCAGCCCCAGCATTTT
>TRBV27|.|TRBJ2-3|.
CASSLYSGSTDTQYF
TGTGCCAGCAGTTTATATTCCGGGTCCACAGATACGCAGTATTTT
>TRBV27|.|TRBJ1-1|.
CASSSPSHGESEAFF
TGTGCCAGCAGTTCCCCATCCCACGGGGAAAGTGAAGCTTTCTTT
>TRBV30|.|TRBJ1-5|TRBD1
CAWRTGGNQPQHF
TGTGCCTGGAGGACAGGGGGGAATCAGCCCCAGCATTTT
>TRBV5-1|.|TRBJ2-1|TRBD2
CASSLGLANNEQFF
TGCGCCAGCAGCTTGGGACTAGCGAACAATGAGCAGTTCTTC
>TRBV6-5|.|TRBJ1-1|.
CASSYPGLNTEAFF
TGTGCCAGCAGTTACCCCGGTTTGAACACTGAAGCTTTCTTT
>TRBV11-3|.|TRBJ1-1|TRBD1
CASSLRTGESEAFF
TGTGCCAGCAGCCTTCGGACAGGCGAGTCTGAAGCTTTCTTT
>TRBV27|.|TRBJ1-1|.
CASSSGVVSEAFF
TGTGCCAGCAGTTCCGGGGTAGTGAGTGAAGCTTTCTTT
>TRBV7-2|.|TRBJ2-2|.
CASSLSPAAGMNTGELFF
TGTGCCAGCAGCTTAAGTCCAGCGGCGGGGATGAACACCGGGGAGCTGTTTTTT
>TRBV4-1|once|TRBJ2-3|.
CASSQRRGGDADTQYF
TGCGCCAGCAGCCAGCGTAGAGGGGGGGACGCAGATACGCAGTATTTT
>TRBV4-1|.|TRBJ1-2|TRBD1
CASSQEFGGQDYGYTF
TGCGCCAGCAGCCAAGAGTTTGGGGGACAGGACTATGGCTACACCTTC
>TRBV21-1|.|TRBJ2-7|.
CASSTSPGLYYEQYF
TGTGCCAGCAGCACTTCTCCGGGACTCTACTACGAGCAGTACTTC
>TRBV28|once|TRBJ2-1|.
CASSLRDQQFF
TGTGCCAGCAGTTTGAGGGATCAGCAGTTCTTC
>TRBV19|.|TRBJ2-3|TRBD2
CASSNGGMDTQYF
TGTGCCAGTAGTAACGGGGGGATGGATACGCAGTATTTT
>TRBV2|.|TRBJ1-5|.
CASSDDSYSNQPQHF
TGTGCCAGCAGTGATGACAGCTATAGCAATCAGCCCCAGCATTTT
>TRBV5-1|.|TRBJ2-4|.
CASKAGDIQYF
TGCGCCAGCAAGGCAGGGGATATTCAGTACTTC
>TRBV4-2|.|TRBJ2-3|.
CASSQDTITDTQYF
TGTGCCAGCAGCCAAGACACAATCACAGATACGCAGTATTTT
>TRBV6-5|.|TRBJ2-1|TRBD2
CASTLGLAFYNEQFF
TGTGCCAGCACCCTGGGACTAGCGTTTTACAATGAGCAGTTCTTC
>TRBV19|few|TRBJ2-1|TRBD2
CASTLAGAPYNEQFF
TGTGCCAGTACCCTAGCGGGGGCCCCCTACAATGAGCAGTTCTTC
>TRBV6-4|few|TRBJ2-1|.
CASSDSETSLYEQFF
TGTGCCAGCAGTGACTCGGAAACTAGCTTATATGAGCAGTTCTTC